These T cell receptor beta chains were read from a single sample in a study of cytomegalovirus exposure and HLA in healthy donors. Some clones are missing from TCRdb's copy, which holds only in-frame ones; the method was immunoSEQ multiplex PCR. The data hold around 200,000 clones, with about 80% observed a single time. The sequencing sample was made of PBMCs. The receptors shown here come from an older woman in good health and CMV-seropositive. The CDR3 runs from the conserved cysteine through the conserved F or W. D genes are given only for firm matches. Clone size is stated in some rows and not others, as once, few, many or a class when expanded.

D gene	clone size	J gene	V gene	CDR3 DNA	CDR3 protein
TRBD2	-	TRBJ2-2	TRBV9	TGTGCCAGCAGCGCGACTAGCGGGAGGTCGACCGGGGAGCTGTTTTTT	CASSATSGRSTGELFF
-	-	TRBJ1-2	TRBV2	TGTGCCAGCAAAGGGGAGGACTATGGCTACACCTTC	CASKGEDYGYTF
-	-	TRBJ2-1	TRBV28	TGTGCCAGCACCTTAACAGGGAGAGGCGAGCAGTTCTTC	CASTLTGRGEQFF
TRBD1	-	TRBJ1-6	TRBV4-3	TGCGCCAGCAGCCAAGCTCCGGACAGGGAGTCACCCCTCCACTTT	CASSQAPDRESPLHF
-	-	TRBJ2-1	TRBV19	TGTGCCAGTAAGAGGGGTAATAGCGGTTCCTACAATGAGCAGTTCTTC	CASKRGNSGSYNEQFF
TRBD1	-	TRBJ1-2	TRBV7-2	TGTGCCAGCAGCTTAGCACTATCACCGGGACAGGGTGGCTACACCTTC	CASSLALSPGQGGYTF
-	-	TRBJ2-1	TRBV5-6	TGTGCCAGCAGCTTGGCGGTAATCTTC	CASSLAVIF
-	-	TRBJ1-6	TRBV9	TGTGCCAGTAGCGGGAGTAGGCCGAATTCACCCCTCCACTTT	CASSGSRPNSPLHF
-	-	TRBJ2-3	TRBV7-3	TGTGCCAGCAGCCAAGCGGGTATCACAGATACGCAGTATTTT	CASSQAGITDTQYF
-	once	TRBJ1-1	TRBV6-1	TGTGCCAGCAGAGCGGAGAACACTGAAGCTTTCTTT	CASRAENTEAFF
TRBD1	-	TRBJ1-6	TRBV7-2	TGTGCCAGCAGCCTACAGGGGGGGAATTCACCCCTCCACTTT	CASSLQGGNSPLHF
TRBD1	-	TRBJ2-3	TRBV4-1	TGCGCCAGCAGCCAAGCTCGACGAGGACAGGGGATTGGCATAGATACGCAGTATTTT	CASSQARRGQGIGIDTQYF
TRBD1	-	TRBJ2-5	TRBV28	TGTGCCAGCAGTTCACTCGGGACAGGGAGAGAGACCCAGTACTTC	CASSSLGTGRETQYF
TRBD2	-	TRBJ2-7	TRBV7-2	TGTGCCAGCAGCCACCGTGCACTAGCGGCAACCTACGAGCAGTACTTC	CASSHRALAATYEQYF
-	once	TRBJ1-2	TRBV2	TGTGCCAGCGTAGGCGGTAACTATGGCTACACCTTC	CASVGGNYGYTF
-	once	TRBJ1-1	TRBV5-4	TGTGCCAGCAGCTTGCCGCAGGGGAAGAACACTGAAGCTTTCTTT	CASSLPQGKNTEAFF
-	-	TRBJ2-3	TRBV9	TGTGCCAGCAGTGAAAAGCGGGTGAGCACAGATACGCAGTATTTT	CASSEKRVSTDTQYF
-	-	TRBJ1-4	TRBV30	TGTGCCTGGAAGGGGAATGGGGAAAAACTGTTTTTT	CAWKGNGEKLFF
TRBD1	few	TRBJ1-2	TRBV7-3	TGTGCCAGCAGCTTAAGAGGGGGCGATGGCTACACCTTC	CASSLRGGDGYTF
-	-	TRBJ2-3	TRBV13	TGTGCCAGCAGCGCTGTAGGGGCAGATACGCAGTATTTT	CASSAVGADTQYF
TRBD2	-	TRBJ2-3	TRBV7-3	TGTGCCAGCAGCTTAAGCGGGGGGGCCTCAGATACGCAGTATTTT	CASSLSGGASDTQYF
TRBD1	-	TRBJ2-7	TRBV5-1	TGCGCCAGCAGAGACCGGGACAGAGGCTACGAGCAGTACTTC	CASRDRDRGYEQYF
TRBD1	few	TRBJ1-2	TRBV29-1	TGCAGCGTTACGGGACAGGGGAGATCTGGCTACACCTTC	CSVTGQGRSGYTF
TRBD2	-	TRBJ2-3	TRBV4-2	TGTGCCAGCAGCCAGAGGACTAGCGGGAGCACAGATACGCAGTATTTT	CASSQRTSGSTDTQYF
TRBD1	few	TRBJ2-7	TRBV28	TGTGCCAGCAGTCCACCGAGGACAGGGAGCTCCTACGAGCAGTACTTC	CASSPPRTGSSYEQYF
-	-	TRBJ2-7	TRBV11-1	TGTGCCAGCAGCCCCGCCAGGGTCCTGAGAGACGAGCAGTACTTC	CASSPARVLRDEQYF
TRBD2	-	TRBJ2-7	TRBV2	TGTGCCAGCAATGACCCCTTAGCGGGAGGGGAAGGGGAGCAGTACTTC	CASNDPLAGGEGEQYF
-	-	TRBJ2-3	TRBV30	TGTGCCTGGAGTGAACTATTCACAGATACGCAGTATTTT	CAWSELFTDTQYF
TRBD1	-	TRBJ1-3	TRBV18	TGTGCCAGCTCCCGGACAGGGGGACGAGGAAACACCATATATTTT	CASSRTGGRGNTIYF
-	-	TRBJ1-2	TRBV6-5	TGTGCCAGCAGTCCTAACTATAACAGGGATTATGGCTACACCTTC	CASSPNYNRDYGYTF
TRBD1	-	TRBJ1-6	TRBV11-3	TGTGCCAGCAGCTTAGATCCCAGACAGGGGTCTAGCTCCTATAATTCACCCCTCCACTTT	CASSLDPRQGSSSYNSPLHF
TRBD1	-	TRBJ1-6	TRBV4-3	TGCGCCAGCAGCCAAATGGCGGGACAGGGTGTTCGATCACCCCTCCACTTT	CASSQMAGQGVRSPLHF
-	few	TRBJ1-1	TRBV6-1	TGTGCCAGCAGTGAAACAGGGATCGGGCCTGAAGCTTTCTTT	CASSETGIGPEAFF
-	-	TRBJ2-3	TRBV6-6	TGTGCCAGCGGTTCTACAGATACGCAGTATTTT	CASGSTDTQYF
TRBD2	-	TRBJ2-1	TRBV5-1	TGCGCCAGCAGCCCACCTATAGCGGGTTCCTACAATGAGCAGTTCTTC	CASSPPIAGSYNEQFF
-	-	TRBJ1-5	TRBV5-1	TGCGCCAGCAGCCTAGGACAGAGCAATCAGCCCCAGCATTTT	CASSLGQSNQPQHF
TRBD2	-	TRBJ2-3	TRBV6-5	TGTGCCAGCAGTAGGCTAGCGGGGATCACAGATACGCAGTATTTT	CASSRLAGITDTQYF
-	-	TRBJ2-5	TRBV7-2	TGTGCCAGCAGCAAACGGGTGCTACAAGAGACCCAGTACTTC	CASSKRVLQETQYF
-	-	TRBJ2-2	TRBV7-9	TGTGCCAGCAGCTTAATTGGCCAGGGGGGTACCGGGGAGCTGTTTTTT	CASSLIGQGGTGELFF
-	-	TRBJ1-3	TRBV2	TGTGCCAGCGGCCAACAGGGTACTGGAAACACCATATATTTT	CASGQQGTGNTIYF
TRBD1	-	TRBJ2-7	TRBV11-2	TGTGCCAGCAGTCCTAACAGGGGGCGGTGGGAGCAGTACTTC	CASSPNRGRWEQYF
TRBD2	-	TRBJ2-1	TRBV11-2	TGTGCCAGCAGCTTGACTAGCGGGACCTACAATGAGCAGTTCTTC	CASSLTSGTYNEQFF
-	-	TRBJ2-7	TRBV5-1	TGCGCCAGCAGCTTTGTAGCGGAAAGTGTCGAGCAGTACTTC	CASSFVAESVEQYF
-	-	TRBJ2-7	TRBV7-2	TGTGCCAGCAGCTTAGCGGGGCCCCCCTACGAGCAGTACTTC	CASSLAGPPYEQYF
-	-	TRBJ2-1	TRBV30	TGTGCCTGGAGTATAGGTCTAGATAGCAACAATGAGCAGTTCTTC	CAWSIGLDSNNEQFF
-	-	TRBJ2-2	TRBV5-1	TGCGCCAGCAGCCTTGGGGACATCAACACCGGGGAGCTGTTTTTT	CASSLGDINTGELFF
-	-	TRBJ1-4	TRBV19	TGTGCCAGTAGTCTAACGTCCTATAATTATGAAAAACTGTTTTTT	CASSLTSYNYEKLFF
TRBD1	-	TRBJ2-3	TRBV4-3	TGCGCCAGCAGCCCAGGACAGGGGGCGGATACGCAGTATTTT	CASSPGQGADTQYF
-	-	TRBJ1-1	TRBV20-1	TGCAGTCCCGAGGTGGGTTGGGCTTTCTTT	CSPEVGWAFF